The TCR beta chain under discussion was sequenced for a study of cytomegalovirus exposure and HLA in healthy donors. Broader study findings: Specificity for CMV antigens was confirmed in vitro for a few of the CMV-associated chains.

Notes on this clone: Its antigen remains unknown.

PCR used 60 Vbeta primers and 13 Jbeta primers. Sequencing used immunoSEQ multiplex PCR; TCRdb keeps in-frame clones, though not all of them. The data show approximately 45,000 clones, about 78% seen once. CDR1 MNHEY and CDR2 SVGAGI come from the germline V gene. V was cut by 8 bases and J by 6 bases, with 17 bases left in between. CDR3 size: 13 residues. The TCR comes from a woman younger than 45 in good health and CMV-seronegative. Material for sequencing was PBMCs. The V gene is TRBV6-5, the J gene TRBJ2-7; perhaps TRBD2 as D (5 bases). CDR3 in DNA: TGTGCCAGCGCCGGGGATCCACTGGGCGAGCAGTACTTC. Translated, it gives CASAGDPLGEQYF.